These 28 T cell receptor beta chains came from one sample sequenced in a study of blood T cell repertoires in COVID-19. The assay was immunoSEQ multiplex PCR, and TCRdb's table has in-frame clones only and misses some. This table holds more than 95,000 clones, approximately 90% found once. Sequenced: peripheral blood. These receptors all come from a man between 50 and 59 years old with COVID-19, enrolled during active disease.

The V and J genes are TRBV29-1 and TRBJ1-5; 10 bases are a match to TRBD1. V shed 6 bases and J 6 bases; nucleotides not matched to a gene: 5. CDR3 size: 13 residues. Germline V gene data show CDR1 as SQVTM and CDR2 as ANQGSEA. Here the CDR3 reads CSVGDRGGQPQHF. The CDR3, as DNA: TGCAGCGTCGGGGACAGGGGAGGTCAGCCCCAGCATTTT.

V usage is TRBV18 and J usage is TRBJ1-2; TRBD1 might be the D (6 bases). CDR1 KGHSH and CDR2 LQKENI come from the germline V gene. V was shortened by 0 bases and J by 4 bases, with 9 bases between the two germline ends. The length of the CDR3 is 14 residues. For the CDR3, the DNA is TGTGCCAGCTCACCACCTGACAGGTTCTATGGCTACACCTTC. The encoded protein is CASSPPDRFYGYTF.

The rearrangement uses TRBV29-1 and TRBJ2-7, with a weak D call TRBD2 (6 bases). This CDR3 is 16 amino acids long. The V and J ends lost 4 bases and 5 bases respectively, with 24 bases between them. CDR1 and CDR2 from the germline V gene are SQVTM and ANQGSEA. The CDR3: CSVAFLRTISPHEQYF. The CDR3 region has the DNA TGCAGCGTTGCCTTTCTTAGGACTATTTCTCCCCACGAGCAGTACTTC.

This chain connects TRBV5-1 to TRBJ1-2; 7 bases map to TRBD1. V was clipped by 0 bases and J by 4 bases; unmatched bases: 6. Looked up from germline, CDR1 is SGHRS and CDR2 is YFSETQ. The CDR3 totals 15 residues. The CDR3 region has the DNA TGCGCCAGCAGCTTGGTAGGGGGCGCGGGCTATGGCTACACCTTC. Translation: CASSLVGGAGYGYTF.

The V and J genes are TRBV5-4 and TRBJ2-3; D might be TRBD2 (7 bases). The CDR3 length is 16 residues. CDR1 SGHNT and CDR2 YYREEE come from the germline V gene (reference sequence). The ends were cut back, 6 bases at V and 2 bases at J, with 19 bases in the middle. Written as DNA, the CDR3 is TGTGCCAGCACCCTTAGGGGGGGCCTACCCACAGATACGCAGTATTTT. Encoded protein: CASTLRGGLPTDTQYF.

CDR3 nucleotide sequence: TGTGCCAGCAGTTTAGTTGGTAGCAACACAGATACGCAGTATTTT. Amino acids: CASSLVGSNTDTQYF. The J gene is TRBJ2-3, the V gene TRBV27; no reliable D call. The ends were cut back, 2 bases at V and 2 bases at J, with 11 bases in the middle. The CDR3 has 15 amino acids. Per the germline V gene, CDR1 is MNHEY and CDR2 is SMNVEV (reference sequence).

This chain joins TRBV10-3 and TRBJ2-1; tentatively, D is TRBD1 (6 bases). Between the trimmed V and J ends, which lost 6 bases and 3 bases, there was a span of 9 bases. The CDR3 has 13 residues. CDR1 is ENHRY, CDR2 SYGVKD, per germline. CDR3 sequence (DNA): TGTGCCATCAGAAGGGACAACTACAATGAGCAGTTCTTC. It codes for CAIRRDNYNEQFF.

There are a few counts of this clone. This chain uses TRBV6-1 with TRBJ1-1; TRBD1 matches at 8 bases. Trimming cost V 3 bases and J 3 bases; bases outside gene matches: 12. Looked up from germline, CDR1 is MNHNS and CDR2 is SASEGT. This CDR3 comprises 17 residues. For the CDR3, the DNA is TGTGCCAGCAGTGACGGCCGGGACAGGCCGAAGGACACTGAAGCTTTCTTT. Protein sequence: CASSDGRDRPKDTEAFF.

Only one count was recorded for this clone. This chain connects TRBV3-1 (or the pseudogene TRBV3-2) to TRBJ1-4; D unresolved. Per germline, CDR1 LGHDT and CDR2 YNNKEL (reference sequence). V gave up 0 bases and J gave up 4 bases, with 9 bases separating them. CDR3 length equals 15 residues. The DNA of the CDR3 is TGTGCCAGCAGCCAAGATGGAGGAATTAATGAAAAACTGTTTTTT. It translates to CASSQDGGINEKLFF.

This chain uses TRBV7-2 with TRBJ2-7; 10 bases align to TRBD2. V trimming: 6 bases; J trimming: 7 bases; junction bases outside the gene matches: 6. The CDR3 consists of 13 residues. CDR1 and CDR2 from the germline V gene are SGHTA and FQGNSA. CDR3 DNA sequence: TGTGCCAGCAGTCAAAAACTAGCGGGAGAGCAGTACTTC. Translated, it gives CASSQKLAGEQYF.

This clone has a single count. The rearrangement uses TRBV6-2 or TRBV6-3 and TRBJ2-7; D not resolved. V dropped 6 bases and J dropped 3 bases, with 9 bases sitting between them. Germline V gene sequence: CDR1 MNHEY, CDR2 SVGEGT. The CDR3 is 12 amino acids. CDR3 sequence: CASSRVVYEQYF. The CDR3 DNA sequence: TGTGCCAGCAGCCGCGTCGTCTACGAGCAGTACTTC.

This clone has only one observation. The V gene is TRBV5-1, the J gene TRBJ2-7, with no clear D. The CDR3 covers 11 residues. Trimming took off 3 bases at V and 4 bases at J, with 5 bases between the two ends. Germline loops: CDR1 SGHRS, CDR2 YFSETQ. CDR3 region: CASSSHYEQYF. The CDR3 DNA follows: TGCGCCAGCAGCTCCCATTACGAGCAGTACTTC.

This chain joins TRBV9 and TRBJ2-1, with D perhaps matching TRBD2 (6 bases). The CDR3 loop spans 19 amino acids. Germline assignment: CDR1 SGDLS and CDR2 YYNGEE. V was clipped by 0 bases and J by 4 bases, with 23 bases between them. In DNA, the CDR3 is TGTGCCAGCAGCGTAGGCCTGGAGGGGCTAGCGAGAATTTACAATGAGCAGTTCTTC. This translates into CASSVGLEGLARIYNEQFF.

This chain links TRBV28 with TRBJ1-6; D uncertain. The CDR3 is 14 amino acids. V was cut by 8 bases and J by 5 bases, with 13 bases left in between. Germline assignment: CDR1 MDHEN and CDR2 SYDVKM. The DNA of the CDR3 is TGTGCCAGCGTCTCATCGGCGGATAATTCACCCCTCCACTTT. Amino acids: CASVSSADNSPLHF.

This clone was seen more than once but under ten times. The genes are TRBV6-2 or TRBV6-3 and TRBJ2-2, with 11 bases aligning to TRBD2. The CDR3 is 17 amino acids. V dropped 2 bases and J dropped 4; count of bases not matched to a gene: 6. The germline gives CDR1 MNHEY, CDR2 SVGEGT. CDR3 nucleotides: TGTGCCAGCAGTTACCGGGGGACTAGCGGAGGCACCGGGGAGCTGTTTTTT. Protein: CASSYRGTSGGTGELFF.

Turning to this clone: The sample has other DNA sequences that encode this CDR3 too. This sequence joins TRBV5-1 and TRBJ2-7; the match to TRBD1 covers 9 bases. The CDR3 runs to 13 residues. Germline V gene sequence: CDR1 SGHRS, CDR2 YFSETQ. V lost 7 bases to trimming and J lost 3 bases; unmatched junction nucleotides: 5. The CDR3 region is CASSLDRGYEQYF. The CDR3 DNA reads TGCGCCAGCTCCTTGGACAGGGGCTACGAGCAGTACTTC.

The V and J genes are TRBV30 and TRBJ2-6; D unclear. Deletions cut 6 bases from V and 1 base from J, with 10 bases between. CDR1 is GTSNPN and CDR2 is SVGIG in the germline V gene (reference sequence). The CDR3 extends over 14 amino acids. As DNA, the CDR3 is TGTGCCTGCCCTTGGAGTTCTGGGGCCAACGTCCTGACTTTC. Residues: CACPWSSGANVLTF.

The V gene is TRBV19, the J gene TRBJ2-1; 10 bases are shared with TRBD1. Germline CDR1 LNHDA, CDR2 SQIVND (reference sequence). V trimming: 5 bases; J trimming: 7 bases; junction bases outside the gene matches: 8. This CDR3 has 15 amino acids. CDR3: CASSGPGQGSNEQFF. CDR3 in DNA: TGTGCCAGTAGTGGACCGGGACAGGGGTCGAATGAGCAGTTCTTC.

The chain links TRBV24-1 to TRBJ2-3; weak D call: TRBD2 (6 bases). The CDR3 has 16 residues. CDR1 KGHDR and CDR2 SFDVKD come from the germline V gene. The germline V and J ends were trimmed by 4 bases and 2 bases, with 15 bases remaining between them. The CDR3 DNA sequence: TGTGCCACCAGTGACCCCGCCTGGGGGGACACAGATACGCAGTATTTT. It encodes CATSDPAWGDTDTQYF.

This chain links TRBV7-6 with TRBJ2-3; D possibly corresponds to TRBD1 (5 bases). Trimming cost V 5 bases and J 8 bases, with 14 bases left between them. The length of the CDR3 is 13 residues. Germline V gene lookup returns CDR1 SGHVS and CDR2 FNYEAQ. CDR3 sequence: CASSQGSVVTQYF. The CDR3 DNA follows: TGTGCCAGCAGCCAGGGATCAGTAGTTACGCAGTATTTT.

This clone was observed a single time. CDR3 in amino acids: CASSIAQGENQPQHF. The CDR3 DNA follows: TGTGCCAGTAGTATAGCACAGGGGGAAAATCAGCCCCAGCATTTT. The V gene is TRBV19, the J gene TRBJ1-5; 8 nucleotides align to TRBD1. Germline-derived CDR1 and CDR2 are LNHDA and SQIVND (reference sequence). The CDR3 is made up of 15 amino acids. V was clipped by 1 base and J by 4 bases; unmatched bases: 3.

The rearrangement uses TRBV30 and TRBJ1-1; 8 bases fit TRBD1. The CDR3 is 12 residues long. Trimming removed 2 bases from V and 8 bases from J; junction bases left unmatched: 4. CDR1 is GTSNPN, CDR2 SVGIG, per germline (reference sequence). The CDR3 DNA follows: TGTGCCTGGAGTTCACAGGGGGGCGAAGCTTTCTTT. This codes for CAWSSQGGEAFF. Supplemented by reference TRBV30 and TRBJ1-1, the full variable domain reads SQTIHQWPATLVQPVGSPLSLECTVEGTSNPNLYWYRQAAGRGLQLLFYSVGIGQISSEVPQNLSASRPQDRQFILSSKKLLLSDSGFYLCAWSSQGGEAFFGQGTRLTVV.

Details on this clone: Additional DNA sequences in this sample encode the identical CDR3. The CDR3 sequence is CASSSQGYEQYF. Here the CDR3 DNA reads TGTGCCAGCAGCTCCCAGGGTTACGAGCAGTACTTC. The chain joins TRBV7-2 to TRBJ2-7, with D perhaps TRBD1 (5 bases). The germline V gene has CDR1 SGHTA and CDR2 FQGNSA. V lost 4 bases and J 4 bases, leaving 8 bases between the germline ends. This CDR3 comprises 12 residues.

This chain uses TRBV5-6 with TRBJ2-1, with TRBD2 matching over 10 bases. The CDR3 totals 15 residues. V was clipped by 0 bases and J by 5 bases; unmatched bases: 2. Germline loops: CDR1 SGHDT, CDR2 YYEEEE. The CDR3 is CASSLALAGDNEQFF. CDR3 sequence (DNA): TGTGCCAGCAGCTTGGCCCTAGCGGGAGACAATGAGCAGTTCTTC.

The chain links TRBV9 to TRBJ2-3, with TRBD2 identical over 7 bases. Losses at the gene ends were 3 bases for V and 1 base for J; bases not matched to a gene: 14. Per the germline V gene, CDR1 is SGDLS and CDR2 is YYNGEE. This CDR3 region has 18 residues. The CDR3 coding sequence is TGTGCCAGCAGCGGTGGACTAGTGGGTCTATGGGGCACAGATACGCAGTATTTT. Translating gives CASSGGLVGLWGTDTQYF.

The rearrangement links TRBV5-1 to TRBJ2-7; 7 bases are shared with TRBD2. Trimming removed 0 bases from V and 7 bases from J; junction bases left unmatched: 16. Germline V gene lookup returns CDR1 SGHRS and CDR2 YFSETQ. This CDR3 region has 17 residues. In DNA form, the CDR3 reads TGCGCCAGCAGCTTGGCCCCCAGCGGGGACGTTAACGGGGAGCAGTACTTC. Its protein product is CASSLAPSGDVNGEQYF.

V gene TRBV19 combines with J gene TRBJ1-6; 11 positions match TRBD1. Germline CDR1 LNHDA, CDR2 SQIVND (reference sequence). Trimming cost V 4 bases and J 10 bases; bases outside gene matches: 15. The CDR3 length is 18 residues. This CDR3 reads CASSTRGQGASSNSPLHF. CDR3 in DNA: TGTGCCAGTAGTACGCGTGGACAGGGGGCGTCAAGCAACTCACCCCTCCACTTT.

The genes are TRBV4-2 and TRBJ2-5; TRBD2 agrees at 11 bases. The CDR3 is 18 amino acids. Germline CDR1 and CDR2: LGHNA and YNFKEQ. Germline trimming cut 0 bases from V and 2 bases from J; bases unmatched to any gene: 8. CDR3 amino acids: CASSQDSGRASFQETQYF. The CDR3 DNA follows: TGTGCCAGCAGCCAAGATAGCGGGAGGGCCTCCTTTCAAGAGACCCAGTACTTC.